This T cell receptor beta chain was recovered during a study of blood T cell repertoires in COVID-19. The method was immunoSEQ multiplex PCR; TCRdb's version includes in-frame clones alone and lacks a portion of them. The sample comprises 360,000 or so clones, around nine tenths of which are singletons, and less than 2% rests with the top ten. Germline-derived CDR1 and CDR2 are SGHAT and FQNNGV. The CDR3 length is 14 residues. Losses at the gene ends were 4 bases for V and 2 bases for J; bases not matched to a gene: 4. The J gene is TRBJ2-7, the V gene TRBV11-2; 8 nucleotides agree with TRBD2. The sequenced material came from PBMCs or T cells enriched from blood (not recorded which). This TCR came from a woman in her thirties who had recovered from COVID-19. The DNA for the CDR3 is TGTGCCAGCAGCTCCTTAGCGGGGACCTACGAGCAGTACTTC. Its translation: CASSSLAGTYEQYF.